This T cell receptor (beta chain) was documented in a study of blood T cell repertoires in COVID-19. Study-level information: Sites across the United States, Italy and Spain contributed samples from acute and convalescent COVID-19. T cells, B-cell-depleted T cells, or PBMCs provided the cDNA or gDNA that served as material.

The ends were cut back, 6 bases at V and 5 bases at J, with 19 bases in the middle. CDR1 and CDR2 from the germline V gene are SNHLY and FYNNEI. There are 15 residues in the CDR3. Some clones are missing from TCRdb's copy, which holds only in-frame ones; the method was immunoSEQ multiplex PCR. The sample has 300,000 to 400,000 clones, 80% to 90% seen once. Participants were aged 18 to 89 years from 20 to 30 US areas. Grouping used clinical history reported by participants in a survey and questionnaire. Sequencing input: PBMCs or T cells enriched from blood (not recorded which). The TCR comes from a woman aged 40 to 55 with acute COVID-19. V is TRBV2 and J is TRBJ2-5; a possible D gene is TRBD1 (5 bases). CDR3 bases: TGTGCCAGCAGCCCCACCGAGACAGCAGGGGAGACCCAGTACTTC. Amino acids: CASSPTETAGETQYF.